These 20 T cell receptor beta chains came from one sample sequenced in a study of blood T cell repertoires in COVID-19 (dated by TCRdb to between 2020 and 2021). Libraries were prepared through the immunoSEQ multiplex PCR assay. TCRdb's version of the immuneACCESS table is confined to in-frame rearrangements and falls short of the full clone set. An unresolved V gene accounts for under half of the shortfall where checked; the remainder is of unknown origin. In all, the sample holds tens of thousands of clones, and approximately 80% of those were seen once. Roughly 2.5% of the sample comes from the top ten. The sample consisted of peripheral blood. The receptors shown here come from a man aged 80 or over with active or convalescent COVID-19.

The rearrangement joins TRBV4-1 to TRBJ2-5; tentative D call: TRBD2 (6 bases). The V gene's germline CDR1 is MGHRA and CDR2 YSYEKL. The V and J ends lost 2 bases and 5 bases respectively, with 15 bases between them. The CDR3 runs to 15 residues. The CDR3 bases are TGCGCCAGCAGCCAACCGACGCGGGGAAGGGAGACCCAGTACTTC. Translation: CASSQPTRGRETQYF.

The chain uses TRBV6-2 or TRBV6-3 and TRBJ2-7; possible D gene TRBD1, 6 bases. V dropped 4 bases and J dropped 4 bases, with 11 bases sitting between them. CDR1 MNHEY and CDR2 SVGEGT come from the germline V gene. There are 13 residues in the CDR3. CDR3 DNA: TGTGCCAGCAGTTCTTGGGACATTTACGAGCAGTACTTC. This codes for CASSSWDIYEQYF.

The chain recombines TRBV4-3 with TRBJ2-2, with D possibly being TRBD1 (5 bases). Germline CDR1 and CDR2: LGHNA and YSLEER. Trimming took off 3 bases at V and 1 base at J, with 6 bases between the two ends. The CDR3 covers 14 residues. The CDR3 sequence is CASSHDRNTGELFF. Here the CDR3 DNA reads TGCGCCAGCAGCCACGACAGGAACACCGGGGAGCTGTTTTTT.

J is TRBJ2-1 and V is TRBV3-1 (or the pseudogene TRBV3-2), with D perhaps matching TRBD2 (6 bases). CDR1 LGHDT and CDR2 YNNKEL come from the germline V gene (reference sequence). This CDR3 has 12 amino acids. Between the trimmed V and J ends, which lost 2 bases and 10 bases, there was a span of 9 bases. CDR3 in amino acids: CASSQHAGEQFF. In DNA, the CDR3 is TGTGCCAGCAGCCAACACGCGGGGGAGCAGTTCTTC.

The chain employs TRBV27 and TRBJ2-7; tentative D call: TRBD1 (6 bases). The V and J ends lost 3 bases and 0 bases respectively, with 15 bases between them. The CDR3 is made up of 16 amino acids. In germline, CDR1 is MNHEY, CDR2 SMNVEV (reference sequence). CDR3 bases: TGTGCCAGCAGTTTCTCCGGGACAATAGCCTCCTACGAGCAGTACTTC. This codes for CASSFSGTIASYEQYF.

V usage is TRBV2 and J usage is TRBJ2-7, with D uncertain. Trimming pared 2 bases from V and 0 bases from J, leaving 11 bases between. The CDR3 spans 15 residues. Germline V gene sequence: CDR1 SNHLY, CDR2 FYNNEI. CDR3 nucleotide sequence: TGTGCCAGCAGTGAACGTCAGTGGAGCTCCTACGAGCAGTACTTC. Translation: CASSERQWSSYEQYF. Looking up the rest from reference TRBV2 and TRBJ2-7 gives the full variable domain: EPEVTQTPSHQVTQMGQEVILRCVPISNHLYFYWYRQILGQKVEFLVSFYNNEISEKSEIFDDQFSVERPDGSNFTLKIRSTKLEDSAMYFCASSERQWSSYEQYFGPGTRLTVT.

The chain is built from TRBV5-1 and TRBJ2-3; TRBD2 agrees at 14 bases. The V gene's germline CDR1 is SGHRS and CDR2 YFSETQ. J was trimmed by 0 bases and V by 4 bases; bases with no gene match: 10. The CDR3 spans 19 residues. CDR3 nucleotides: TGCGCCAGCAGCCCACGAAGACTAGCGGGGGGGCCCAGCACAGATACGCAGTATTTT. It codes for CASSPRRLAGGPSTDTQYF.

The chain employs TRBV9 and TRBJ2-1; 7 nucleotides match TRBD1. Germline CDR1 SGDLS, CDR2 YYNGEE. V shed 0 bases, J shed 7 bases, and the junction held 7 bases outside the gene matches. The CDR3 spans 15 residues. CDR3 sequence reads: CASSVGDRAYNEQFF. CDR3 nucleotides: TGTGCCAGCAGCGTAGGAGACAGGGCGTATAATGAGCAGTTCTTC.

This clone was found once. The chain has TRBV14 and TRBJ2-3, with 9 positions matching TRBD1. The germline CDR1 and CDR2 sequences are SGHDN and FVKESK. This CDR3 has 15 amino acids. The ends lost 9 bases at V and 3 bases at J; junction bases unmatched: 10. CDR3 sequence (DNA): TGTGCCAGTGCAGCCGGGACAGGGATAACAGATACGCAGTATTTT. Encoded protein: CASAAGTGITDTQYF.

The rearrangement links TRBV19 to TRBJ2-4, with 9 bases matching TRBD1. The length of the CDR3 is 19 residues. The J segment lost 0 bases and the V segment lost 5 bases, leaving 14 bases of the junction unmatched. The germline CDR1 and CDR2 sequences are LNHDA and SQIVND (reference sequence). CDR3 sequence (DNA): TGTGCCAGTAGTTCCTCCGGGACAGGGATACAACTAGCCAAAAACATTCAGTACTTC. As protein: CASSSSGTGIQLAKNIQYF.

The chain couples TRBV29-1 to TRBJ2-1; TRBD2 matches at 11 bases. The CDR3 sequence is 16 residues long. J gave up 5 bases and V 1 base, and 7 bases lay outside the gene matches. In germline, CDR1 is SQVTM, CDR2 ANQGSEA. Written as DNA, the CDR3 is TGCAGCGTTGAAGGGGGGGAACTAGCGGGAGACAATGAGCAGTTCTTC. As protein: CSVEGGELAGDNEQFF.

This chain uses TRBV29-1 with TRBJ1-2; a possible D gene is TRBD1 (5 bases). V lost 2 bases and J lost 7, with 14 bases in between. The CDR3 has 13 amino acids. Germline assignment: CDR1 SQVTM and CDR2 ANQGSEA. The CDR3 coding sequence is TGCAGCGTTGAACCTACAGTTCAGGGTGGCTACACCTTC. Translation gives CSVEPTVQGGYTF.

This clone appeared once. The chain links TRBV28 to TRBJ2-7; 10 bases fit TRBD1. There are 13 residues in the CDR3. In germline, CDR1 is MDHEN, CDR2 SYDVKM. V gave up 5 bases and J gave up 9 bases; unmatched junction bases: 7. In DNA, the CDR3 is TGTGCCAGCAGTAGACAGGGGGCCGTTGGGCAGTACTTC. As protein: CASSRQGAVGQYF.

Written as DNA, the CDR3 is TGTGCCAGCAGCCCTAGGAAACCAGGGGGACGGTTGGAAGCTTTCTTT. Translation gives CASSPRKPGGRLEAFF. The rearrangement links TRBV11-1 to TRBJ1-1; 7 bases are a match to TRBD1. V lost 5 bases and J lost 8; bases outside the gene matches: 17. The CDR3 contains 16 residues. Germline values: CDR1 SGHAT, CDR2 FQDESV (reference sequence).

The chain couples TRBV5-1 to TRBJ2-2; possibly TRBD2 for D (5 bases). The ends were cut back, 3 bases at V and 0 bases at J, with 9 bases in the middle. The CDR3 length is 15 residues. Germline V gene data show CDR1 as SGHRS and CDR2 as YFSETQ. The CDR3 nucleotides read TGCGCCAGCAGCTCGGGGTACGCGAACACCGGGGAGCTGTTTTTT. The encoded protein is CASSSGYANTGELFF.

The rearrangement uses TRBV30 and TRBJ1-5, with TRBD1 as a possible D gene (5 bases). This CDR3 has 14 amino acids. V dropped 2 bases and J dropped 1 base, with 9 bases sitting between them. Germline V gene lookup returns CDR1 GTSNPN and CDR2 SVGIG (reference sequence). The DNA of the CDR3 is TGTGCCTGGAGTCTGGGGCAAAGCAATCAGCCCCAGCATTTT. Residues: CAWSLGQSNQPQHF.

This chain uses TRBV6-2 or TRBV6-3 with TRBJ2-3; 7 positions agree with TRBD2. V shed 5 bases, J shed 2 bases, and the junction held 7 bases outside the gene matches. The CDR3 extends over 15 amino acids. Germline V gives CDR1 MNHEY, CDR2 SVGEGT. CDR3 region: CASSTIRDYTDTQYF. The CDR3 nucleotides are TGTGCCAGCAGTACCATCCGGGACTACACAGATACGCAGTATTTT.

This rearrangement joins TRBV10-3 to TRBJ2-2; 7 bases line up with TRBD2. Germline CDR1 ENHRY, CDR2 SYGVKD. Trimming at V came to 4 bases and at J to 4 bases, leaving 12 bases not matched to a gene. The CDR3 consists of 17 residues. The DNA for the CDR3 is TGTGCCATCAGTGGCTCCGGGACTACCTCGAGCACCGGGGAGCTGTTTTTT. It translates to CAISGSGTTSSTGELFF.

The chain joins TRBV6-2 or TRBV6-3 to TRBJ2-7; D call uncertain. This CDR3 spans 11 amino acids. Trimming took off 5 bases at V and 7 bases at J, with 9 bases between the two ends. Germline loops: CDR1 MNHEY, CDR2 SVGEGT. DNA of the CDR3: TGTGCCAGCAGTAACCCGGTTGAGCAGTACTTC. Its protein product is CASSNPVEQYF.

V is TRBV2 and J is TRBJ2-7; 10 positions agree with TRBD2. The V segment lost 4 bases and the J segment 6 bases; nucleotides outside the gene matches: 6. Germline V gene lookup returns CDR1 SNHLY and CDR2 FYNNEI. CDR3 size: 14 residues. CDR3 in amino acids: CASSAAGGPLEQYF. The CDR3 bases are TGTGCCAGCAGTGCAGCGGGGGGGCCCCTCGAGCAGTACTTC.